This T cell receptor beta chain was recorded in a study of CD4+ T cells in melanoma. General study findings and limits: Neoantigen-specific CD4+ T cells in melanoma reportedly had diverse differentiation states. CD8+ T cell, macrophage and B cell function reportedly correlated with neoantigen-specific CD4+ T cells.

Per germline, CDR1 KGHSH and CDR2 LQKENI. The CDR3 contains 16 residues. Trimming stripped 1 base from V and 7 bases from J, with 16 bases between. TCRdb's table, derived via immunoSEQ multiplex PCR, lists solely in-frame clones and lacks some. The table records some 15,000 clones, approximately 62% of them present only once. There are a few counts of this clone. The antigen is not known. The TCR was taken from a human donor with melanoma. The sequencing input was cells from a culture (not recorded whether cultured in vitro). The chain carries TRBV18 and TRBJ1-4; possibly TRBD1 for D (6 bases). CDR3 in amino acids: CASSPQRQQGSEKLFF. The CDR3 bases are TGTGCCAGCTCACCACAACGGCAACAGGGTAGTGAAAAACTGTTTTTT. The full variable domain, its missing parts supplied by reference TRBV18 and TRBJ1-4, is NAGVMQNPRHLVRRRGQEARLRCSPMKGHSHVYWYRQLPEEGLKFMVYLQKENIIDESGMPKERFSAEFPKEGPSILRIQQVVRGDSAAYFCASSPQRQQGSEKLFFGSGTQLSVL.